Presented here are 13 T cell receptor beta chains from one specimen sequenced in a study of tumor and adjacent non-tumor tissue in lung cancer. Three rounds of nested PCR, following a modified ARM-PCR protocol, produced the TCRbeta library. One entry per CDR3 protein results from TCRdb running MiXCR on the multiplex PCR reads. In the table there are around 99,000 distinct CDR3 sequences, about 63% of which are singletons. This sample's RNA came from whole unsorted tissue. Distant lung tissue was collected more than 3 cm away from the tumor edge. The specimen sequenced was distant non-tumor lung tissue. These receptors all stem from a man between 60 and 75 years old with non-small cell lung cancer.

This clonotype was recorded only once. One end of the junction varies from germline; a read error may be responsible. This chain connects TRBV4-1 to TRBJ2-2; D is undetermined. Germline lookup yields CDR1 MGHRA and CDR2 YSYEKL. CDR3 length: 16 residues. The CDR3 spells CTSSQGQGPATGELFF. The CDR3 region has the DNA TGCACCAGTAGCCAAGGGCAAGGACCCGCCACCGGGGAGCTGTTTTTT.

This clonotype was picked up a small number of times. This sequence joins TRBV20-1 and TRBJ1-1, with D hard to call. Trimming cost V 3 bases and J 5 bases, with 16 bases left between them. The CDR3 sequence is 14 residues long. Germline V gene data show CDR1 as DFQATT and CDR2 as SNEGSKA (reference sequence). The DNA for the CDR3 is TGCAGTGCTAGGAGCCTCGGCCAACTGACTGAAGCTTTCTTT. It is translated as CSARSLGQLTEAFF.

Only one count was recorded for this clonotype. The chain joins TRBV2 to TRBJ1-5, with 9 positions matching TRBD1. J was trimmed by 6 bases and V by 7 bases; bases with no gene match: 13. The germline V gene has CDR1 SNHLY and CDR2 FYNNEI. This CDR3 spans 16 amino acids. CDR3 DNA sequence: TGTGCCAGCATCAAACTACAGGGGGCGTACGGTCAGCCCCAGCATTTT. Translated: CASIKLQGAYGQPQHF. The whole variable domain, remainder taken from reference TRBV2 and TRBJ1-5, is EPEVTQTPSHQVTQMGQEVILRCVPISNHLYFYWYRQILGQKVEFLVSFYNNEISEKSEIFDDQFSVERPDGSNFTLKIRSTKLEDSAMYFCASIKLQGAYGQPQHFGDGTRLSIL.

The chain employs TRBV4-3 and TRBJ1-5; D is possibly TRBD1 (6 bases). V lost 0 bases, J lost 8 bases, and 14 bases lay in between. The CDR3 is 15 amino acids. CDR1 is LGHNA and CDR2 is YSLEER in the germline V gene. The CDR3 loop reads CASSQDWGGAKPQHF. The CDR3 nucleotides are TGCGCCAGCAGCCAAGATTGGGGGGGGGCGAAGCCCCAGCATTTT.

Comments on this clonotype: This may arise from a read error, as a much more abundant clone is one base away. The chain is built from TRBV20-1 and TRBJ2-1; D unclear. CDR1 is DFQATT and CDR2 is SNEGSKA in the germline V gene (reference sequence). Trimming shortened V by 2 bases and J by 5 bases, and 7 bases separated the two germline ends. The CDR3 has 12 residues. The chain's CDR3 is CSARTIHNEQFF. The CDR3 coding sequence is TGCAGTGCTAGAACAATTCACAATGAGCAGTTCTTC.

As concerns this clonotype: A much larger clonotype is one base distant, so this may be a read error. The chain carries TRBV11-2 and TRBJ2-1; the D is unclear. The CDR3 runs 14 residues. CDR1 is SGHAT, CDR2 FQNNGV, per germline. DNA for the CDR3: TGTGCCAGCAGCTCATTCCTGTCGGGCAATGAGCAGTCCTTC. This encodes CASSSFLSGNEQSF.

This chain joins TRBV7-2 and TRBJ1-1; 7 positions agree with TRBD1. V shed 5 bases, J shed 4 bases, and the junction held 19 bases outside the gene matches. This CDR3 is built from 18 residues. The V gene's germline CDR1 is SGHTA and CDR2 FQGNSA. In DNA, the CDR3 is TGTGCCAGCAGCCCAAATCGCATGATGACCAGGGGGAGCACTGAAGCTTTCTTT. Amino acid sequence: CASSPNRMMTRGSTEAFF.

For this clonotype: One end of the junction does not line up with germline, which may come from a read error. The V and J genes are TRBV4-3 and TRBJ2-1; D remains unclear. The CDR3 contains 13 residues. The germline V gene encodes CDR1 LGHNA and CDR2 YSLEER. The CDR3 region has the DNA TGCGCCAGCAGTCAAGCCTCCTCCTATGACCAGTTCTTC. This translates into CASSQASSYDQFF.

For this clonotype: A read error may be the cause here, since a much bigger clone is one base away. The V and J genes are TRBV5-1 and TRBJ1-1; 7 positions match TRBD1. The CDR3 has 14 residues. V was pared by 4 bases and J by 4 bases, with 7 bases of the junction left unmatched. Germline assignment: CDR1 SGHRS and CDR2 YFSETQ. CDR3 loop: CASSPGQLSTEAFF. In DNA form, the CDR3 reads TGCGCCAGCAGCCCGGGACAGCTGAGCACTGAAGCTTTCTTT.

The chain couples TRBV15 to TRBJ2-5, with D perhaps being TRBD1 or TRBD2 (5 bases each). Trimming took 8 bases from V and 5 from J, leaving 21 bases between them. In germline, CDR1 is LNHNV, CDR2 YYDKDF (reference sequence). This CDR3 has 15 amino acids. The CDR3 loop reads CATVEGSGPSETQYF. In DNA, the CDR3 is TGTGCCACCGTAGAGGGATCAGGGCCGAGTGAGACCCAGTACTTC.

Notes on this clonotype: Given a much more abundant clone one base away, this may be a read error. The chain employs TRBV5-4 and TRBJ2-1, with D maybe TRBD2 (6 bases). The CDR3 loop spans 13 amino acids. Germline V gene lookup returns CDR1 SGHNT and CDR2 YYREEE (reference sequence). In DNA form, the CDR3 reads TGTGCCAGCAGGAGGGACTCCTCAAATGATCAGTTCTTC. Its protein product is CASRRDSSNDQFF.

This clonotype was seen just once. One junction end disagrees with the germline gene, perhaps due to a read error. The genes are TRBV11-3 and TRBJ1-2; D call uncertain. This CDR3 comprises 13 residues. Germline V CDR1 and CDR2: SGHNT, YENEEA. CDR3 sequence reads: CASGLARLEDYTF. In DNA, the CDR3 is TGTGCCAGCGGCTTAGCCAGGTTGGAAGACTACACCTTC.

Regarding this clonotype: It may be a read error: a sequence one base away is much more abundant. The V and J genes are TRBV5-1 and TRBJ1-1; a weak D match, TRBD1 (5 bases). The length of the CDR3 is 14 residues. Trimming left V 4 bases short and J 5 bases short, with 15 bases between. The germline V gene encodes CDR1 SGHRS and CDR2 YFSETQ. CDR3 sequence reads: CASSADGGGTEAFF. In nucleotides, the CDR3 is TGCGCCAGCAGCGCGGACGGGGGTGGTACTGAAGCTTTCTTT. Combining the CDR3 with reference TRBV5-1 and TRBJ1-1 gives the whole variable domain KAGVTQTPRYLIKTRGQQVTLSCSPISGHRSVSWYQQTPGQGLQFLFEYFSETQRNKGNFPGRFSGRQFSNSRSEMNVSTLELGDSALYLCASSADGGGTEAFFGQGTRLTVV.